The rows below give T cell receptor beta chains drawn from one sample of a study of T cell responses to AZD1222 COVID-19 vaccine. Clones were sequenced by immunoSEQ multiplex PCR, and TCRdb holds only the in-frame ones, with some missing. The sample lists around 91,000 clones, about 89% occurring once. Sequencing used peripheral blood, obtained 28 days after the second AZD1222 dose. These receptors were taken from an adult who received the AZD1222 COVID-19 vaccine. Both conserved end residues are part of each CDR3. The order of the fields is V gene, J gene, D gene, CDR3 length, clone size, CDR3 DNA, CDR3 protein. D genes are given only for firm matches. Clone sizes are given selectively: once, few, many, or a class where the clone is expanded.

TRBV19	TRBJ2-1	TRBD2	13	NA	TGTGCCAGCCGGACTAGCGGGAACAATGAGCAGTTCTTC	CASRTSGNNEQFF
TRBV14	TRBJ2-3	NA	16	NA	TGTGCCAGCAGCCAAGATCGAAGAGCGGATTATTATACGCAGTATTTT	CASSQDRRADYYTQYF
TRBV19	TRBJ2-3	NA	17	NA	TGTGCCAGTAGTACAAACTCCCCTGGTATCGGTGGGGATACGCAGTATTTT	CASSTNSPGIGGDTQYF
TRBV19	TRBJ2-1	TRBD2	18	NA	TGTGCCAGTAGTATAAGGTTAAGACTAGCGGGGCTGTATAATGAGCAGTTCTTC	CASSIRLRLAGLYNEQFF
TRBV19	TRBJ2-7	TRBD1	14	NA	TGTGCCAGTAGCTCTACAGGGGGTCGGTACGAGCAGTACTTC	CASSSTGGRYEQYF
TRBV3-1/TRBV3-2	TRBJ1-1	NA	15	NA	TGTGCCAGCAGCCAATCCTCGGTACTGAACACTGAAGCTTTCTTT	CASSQSSVLNTEAFF
TRBV29-1	TRBJ1-4	NA	13	NA	TGCAGCGTTGAAGGGCAGGGAGGGGACAAACTGTTTTTT	CSVEGQGGDKLFF
TRBV5-1	TRBJ1-3	NA	13	NA	TGCGCCAGCAGCTTGGGACAGGGAAACACCATATATTTT	CASSLGQGNTIYF
TRBV3-1/TRBV3-2	TRBJ1-1	NA	15	NA	TGTGCCAGCAGCCAAGGGACCCTGAGGAACACTGAAGCTTTCTTT	CASSQGTLRNTEAFF
TRBV28	TRBJ1-1	TRBD1	16	few	TGTGCCAGCAAGAGGACAGGGGGTCGTGGGAACACTGAAGCTTTCTTT	CASKRTGGRGNTEAFF
TRBV13	TRBJ2-7	NA	15	once	TGTGCCAGCAGCGCCAGGGGTGACAGACGTCTCGAGCAGTACTTC	CASSARGDRRLEQYF
TRBV28	TRBJ1-2	TRBD1	15	NA	TGTGCCAGCAGTACAGGACAGGGGTGGAGCTATGGCTACACCTTC	CASSTGQGWSYGYTF
TRBV27	TRBJ2-1	TRBD2	17	NA	TGTGCCAGCACTTCGTGGCGGCGGGAGGTCTCCTACAATGAGCAGTTCTTC	CASTSWRREVSYNEQFF
TRBV19	TRBJ1-5	NA	15	NA	TGTGCCAGTAGTTCTCAGGGGTTTTCCAATCAGCCCCAGCATTTT	CASSSQGFSNQPQHF
TRBV29-1	TRBJ2-1	TRBD2	14	NA	TGCAGCGGGAGGACTAGAGGGCCCAACAATGAGCAGTTCTTC	CSGRTRGPNNEQFF
TRBV28	TRBJ1-5	NA	13	NA	TGTGCCAGCGGGTTGGTAGGTTTTCAGCCCCAGCATTTT	CASGLVGFQPQHF
TRBV5-6	TRBJ2-5	NA	13	NA	TGTGCCAGCAGCCCGCCGTCTAGGGAGACCCAGTACTTC	CASSPPSRETQYF
TRBV9	TRBJ1-3	NA	15	NA	TGTGCCAGCAGCGTAGACACAGTCTCTGGAAACACCATATATTTT	CASSVDTVSGNTIYF
TRBV10-1	TRBJ1-1	NA	13	NA	TGCGCCAGCAAGGGGCGGGAGAACACTGAAGCTTTCTTT	CASKGRENTEAFF
TRBV14	TRBJ2-3	TRBD1	15	NA	TGTGCCAGCAGCTCGGACAGGGACTGGACAGATACGCAGTATTTT	CASSSDRDWTDTQYF
TRBV7-2	TRBJ2-7	TRBD2	17	NA	TGTGCCAGCAGCGCCCGGACTAGCGGGAGGCCCCGTTACGAGCAGTACTTC	CASSARTSGRPRYEQYF
TRBV6-5	TRBJ1-2	TRBD1	13	once	TGTGCCAGCAGCCGGGACAGGGGATACGGCTACACCTTC	CASSRDRGYGYTF
TRBV14	TRBJ2-7	NA	16	NA	TGTGCCAGCAGCCAAGATGGGGGCCCCCGAACCTACGAGCAGTACTTC	CASSQDGGPRTYEQYF
TRBV27	TRBJ1-4	TRBD1	15	NA	TGTGCCAGCAGTTCAGGGGGTTATGCCAATGAAAAACTGTTTTTT	CASSSGGYANEKLFF
TRBV6-2/TRBV6-3	TRBJ1-1	NA	14	few	TGTGCCAGCAGTTACTTGGGCAGAGACACTGAAGCTTTCTTT	CASSYLGRDTEAFF
TRBV7-2	TRBJ1-1	TRBD1	18	NA	TGTGCCAGCAGGCCCCGGGGTGGGGCGGGACAGGTGAACACTGAAGCTTTCTTT	CASRPRGGAGQVNTEAFF
TRBV11-2	TRBJ2-1	NA	15	once	TGTGCCAGCAGCTTATCAGCTTTCTCCTACAATGAGCAGTTCTTC	CASSLSAFSYNEQFF
TRBV7-9	TRBJ1-2	NA	12	NA	TGTGCCAGCAGCTTCGGTTATGATGGCTACACCTTC	CASSFGYDGYTF
TRBV5-1	TRBJ1-1	NA	14	NA	TGCGCCAGCAGCTTAGACACGGGTGTAGTCGAAGCTTTCTTT	CASSLDTGVVEAFF
TRBV27	TRBJ1-5	NA	13	NA	TGTGCCAGCAGCTCCACCCCAGGACAGCCCCAGCATTTT	CASSSTPGQPQHF
TRBV28	TRBJ2-5	TRBD1	16	NA	TGTGCCAGCAGTTACATGACAGGGGCGCAGACAGAGACCCAGTACTTC	CASSYMTGAQTETQYF
TRBV28	TRBJ2-7	NA	14	NA	TGTGCCAGCAGTTATATCCGTTACTCCTACGAGCAGTACTTC	CASSYIRYSYEQYF
TRBV7-9	TRBJ2-1	NA	16	medium-sized	TGTGCCAGCAGCAACCGCGGTGTGGGAGAGGGGGATGAGCAGTTCTTC	CASSNRGVGEGDEQFF
TRBV5-6	TRBJ2-7	NA	15	NA	TGTGCCAGCAGCTTGGGGGGTAGGGGACACTACGAGCAGTACTTC	CASSLGGRGHYEQYF
TRBV18	TRBJ1-3	NA	16	NA	TGTGCCAGCTCACCGTCAGGGTTGAACTCTGGAAACACCATATATTTT	CASSPSGLNSGNTIYF
TRBV30	TRBJ2-5	NA	13	once	TGTGCCTGGAGTGCAACCATCGGGGAGACCCAGTACTTC	CAWSATIGETQYF
TRBV19	TRBJ2-6	NA	13	NA	TGTGCCAGTACCCACTCGGGGGCCAACGTCCTGACTTTC	CASTHSGANVLTF
TRBV7-2	TRBJ2-7	NA	16	once	TGTGCCAGCACTCAAGGCCGGGGGGCAATCCCCTACGAGCAGTACTTC	CASTQGRGAIPYEQYF
TRBV19	TRBJ1-5	TRBD1	15	NA	TGTGCCAGTAGTATTACGGGACAGGGGGGTCAGCCCCAGCATTTT	CASSITGQGGQPQHF
TRBV7-9	TRBJ2-1	TRBD1	15	once	TGTGCCAGCAAGGCCGGGACAGGGGGCTACAATGAGCAGTTCTTC	CASKAGTGGYNEQFF
TRBV5-6	TRBJ1-2	TRBD1	15	NA	TGTGCCAGCAGCCCCCGAGCAGGGGGCAGATATGGCTACACCTTC	CASSPRAGGRYGYTF
TRBV5-6	TRBJ1-2	TRBD1	13	once	TGTGCCAGCAGCCGAACCGACAGGGCTGGCTACACCTTC	CASSRTDRAGYTF
TRBV18	TRBJ1-1	TRBD1	15	once	TGTGCCAGCTCACCTGGGGACAGGGGGAACACTGAAGCTTTCTTT	CASSPGDRGNTEAFF
TRBV7-2	TRBJ2-3	TRBD2	15	NA	TGTGCCAGCAGCTTAATTGGGGGGGACACAGATACGCAGTATTTT	CASSLIGGDTDTQYF
TRBV7-2	TRBJ2-7	TRBD2	14	NA	TGTGCCAGCAGCTTAGGAGCGGGAGCCTACGAGCAGTACTTC	CASSLGAGAYEQYF
TRBV13	TRBJ2-3	NA	15	NA	TGTGCCAGCAGCTTAAGGCCTCAGGGATTAGATACGCAGTATTTT	CASSLRPQGLDTQYF
TRBV27	TRBJ1-5	NA	13	NA	TGTGCCAGCAGTCACGGGGATAATCAGCCCCAGCATTTT	CASSHGDNQPQHF
TRBV11-2	TRBJ1-3	TRBD1	18	few	TGTGCCAGCAGCCTAACGCGACAGGGGAAGTACTCTGGAAACACCATATATTTT	CASSLTRQGKYSGNTIYF
TRBV5-4	TRBJ1-1	TRBD1	12	NA	TGTGCCATGGACAGGGGTGATACTGAAGCTTTCTTT	CAMDRGDTEAFF
TRBV3-1/TRBV3-2	TRBJ2-4	TRBD2	15	NA	TGTGCCAGCAGCCACCCTCCCGGGACTAGCAACATTCAGTACTTC	CASSHPPGTSNIQYF
TRBV6-1	TRBJ2-5	TRBD2	17	few	TGTGCCAGCAGTGAAGGAGCGATGCGGGAGGGCCTAGAGACCCAGTACTTC	CASSEGAMREGLETQYF
TRBV14	TRBJ2-7	NA	13	NA	TGTGCCAGCAGCCATCGGACCCCGGGGGAGCAGTACTTC	CASSHRTPGEQYF
TRBV9	TRBJ1-1	NA	13	NA	TGTGCCAGCAGCGTAGGAGGATACACTGAAGCTTTCTTT	CASSVGGYTEAFF
TRBV21-1	TRBJ1-5	NA	16	NA	TGTGCCAGCAGCGGACTCTGGGGCACATCAGATCAGCCCCAGCATTTT	CASSGLWGTSDQPQHF
TRBV19	TRBJ1-3	NA	15	NA	TGTGCCAGTAGTAACTCTCCGGACGGACGAAACACCATATATTTT	CASSNSPDGRNTIYF
TRBV19	TRBJ1-1	NA	14	NA	TGTGCCAGTAGTATCCGCAGGGCGAACACTGAAGCTTTCTTT	CASSIRRANTEAFF
TRBV28	TRBJ1-5	TRBD1	14	NA	TGTGCCACTAGAGATACAGGGGCCGGCCAGCCCCAGCATTTT	CATRDTGAGQPQHF